Following are 14 T cell receptor beta chains from one sample sequenced in a study of shared clonotypes between healthy human individuals. Naive CD8 cells comprised CD45RO-negative, CCR7-positively selected cells, excluding terminally differentiated effector memory CD45RA+ cells. Some clones are missing from TCRdb's copy, which holds only in-frame ones; the method was immunoSEQ multiplex PCR. The table records fewer than 1 million clones, 90% to 98% of them present only once. The sequenced sample consisted of naive CD8+ T cells sorted from blood. The origin of the receptors is a man younger than 40 in good health.

V is TRBV7-6 and J is TRBJ2-7, with 9 nucleotides matching TRBD1. This CDR3 region has 19 residues. V lost 4 bases to trimming and J lost 0 bases; unmatched junction nucleotides: 16. The germline gives CDR1 SGHVS, CDR2 FNYEAQ. The CDR3 sequence: CASSYKAGRGQGSSYEQYF. CDR3 in DNA: TGTGCCAGCAGCTACAAAGCCGGACGAGGACAGGGGAGCTCCTACGAGCAGTACTTC. Full variable domain (outside the CDR3, taken from reference TRBV7-6 and TRBJ2-7): GAGVSQSPRYKVTKRGQDVALRCDPISGHVSLYWYRQALGQGPEFLTYFNYEAQQDKSGLPNDRFSAERPEGSISTLTIQRTEQRDSAMYRCASSYKAGRGQGSSYEQYFGPGTRLTVT.

The rearrangement links TRBV5-4 to TRBJ2-7; 8 nucleotides line up with TRBD2. Germline trimming cut 3 bases from V and 4 bases from J; bases unmatched to any gene: 6. CDR1 SGHNT and CDR2 YYREEE come from the germline V gene (reference sequence). The CDR3 spans 14 residues. CDR3 loop: CASSSDTGGYEQYF. Written as DNA, the CDR3 is TGTGCCAGCAGCTCTGACACGGGGGGGTACGAGCAGTACTTC.

The V gene is TRBV5-4, the J gene TRBJ2-1, with D perhaps being TRBD1 or TRBD2 (6 bases each). Trimming cost V 2 bases and J 6 bases, with 9 bases left between them. CDR1 is SGHNT, CDR2 YYREEE, per germline (reference sequence). The CDR3 has 13 amino acids. In DNA form, the CDR3 reads TGTGCCAGCAGCTTTGGGGGGCTCAATGAGCAGTTCTTC. Translating it yields CASSFGGLNEQFF.

The V and J genes are TRBV7-6 and TRBJ1-5; the D is unclear. In germline, CDR1 is SGHVS, CDR2 FNYEAQ. The V and J ends lost 0 bases and 4 bases respectively, with 4 bases between them. The length of the CDR3 is 13 residues. The CDR3 DNA is TGTGCCAGCAGCTTAGCATTTAATCAGCCCCAGCATTTT. Translated, it gives CASSLAFNQPQHF.

This clone was seen only once. CDR3 in DNA: TGCAGCGCCCTTGGGACTAGCGGGCCGTACGAGCAGTACTTC. Residues: CSALGTSGPYEQYF. This chain uses TRBV29-1 with TRBJ2-7; TRBD2 matches 12 bases. Germline V gene data show CDR1 as SQVTM and CDR2 as ANQGSEA. V was pared by 7 bases and J by 4 bases, with 8 bases of the junction left unmatched. This CDR3 region has 14 residues.

The chain couples TRBV6-1 to TRBJ1-3; no definite D call. Trimming pared 3 bases from V and 2 bases from J, leaving 8 bases between. The CDR3 extends over 14 amino acids. Germline V gene sequence: CDR1 MNHNS, CDR2 SASEGT. The CDR3 coding sequence is TGTGCCAGCAGTGACAGTGGCGCTGGAAACACCATATATTTT. It specifies CASSDSGAGNTIYF.

V usage is TRBV7-8 and J usage is TRBJ2-1, with unresolved D. Trimming cost V 5 bases and J 0 bases, with 11 bases left between them. Germline values: CDR1 SGHVS, CDR2 FQNEAQ. This CDR3 has 15 residues. The CDR3 DNA follows: TGTGCCAGCAGCGAAGAGATGAGCTCCTACAATGAGCAGTTCTTC. Translation gives CASSEEMSSYNEQFF.

Only one count was recorded for this clone. The genes are TRBV5-5 and TRBJ2-7, with D perhaps matching TRBD1 or TRBD2 (5 bases each). The V end was cut by 4 bases, the J end by 3 bases, with 14 bases between. This CDR3 comprises 14 residues. The germline V gene encodes CDR1 SGHKS and CDR2 YYEKEE (reference sequence). The CDR3 spells CASSIPGPFYEQYF. For the CDR3, the DNA is TGTGCCAGCAGCATACCGGGACCCTTCTACGAGCAGTACTTC.

The rearrangement joins TRBV4-3 to TRBJ2-7; 11 nucleotides agree with TRBD2. CDR1 is LGHNA and CDR2 is YSLEER in the germline V gene. Trimming cost V 0 bases and J 3 bases; bases outside gene matches: 13. The length of the CDR3 is 19 residues. CDR3 loop: CASSQDTASGRLGVYEQYF. As DNA, the CDR3 is TGCGCCAGCAGCCAAGATACGGCTAGCGGGAGGCTGGGGGTCTACGAGCAGTACTTC.

This chain uses TRBV13 with TRBJ2-6; possibly TRBD1 for D (8 bases). Per germline, CDR1 PRHDT and CDR2 FYEKMQ (reference sequence). Trimming stripped 5 bases from V and 2 bases from J, with 16 bases between. The CDR3 spans 17 residues. DNA of the CDR3: TGTGCCAGCAGCGGGAGACAGGGGAGGGCTGGGGCCAACGTCCTGACTTTC. Protein product: CASSGRQGRAGANVLTF.

Remarks on this clone: Other DNA sequences within the sample encode an identical CDR3. The V and J genes are TRBV29-1 and TRBJ2-7; TRBD1 aligns across 8 bases. The CDR3 contains 13 residues. V was clipped by 6 bases and J by 2 bases; unmatched bases: 6. Germline-derived CDR1 and CDR2 are SQVTM and ANQGSEA. The CDR3 DNA sequence: TGCAGCGTCCTGACAGGGGCGACCTACGAGCAGTACTTC. It encodes CSVLTGATYEQYF.

This clone appeared a single time. CDR3 bases: TGTGCCAGCAGCCCTCGGACTAGCGGGAGATTCATAGATACGCAGTATTTT. Amino acid sequence: CASSPRTSGRFIDTQYF. The chain links TRBV7-6 to TRBJ2-3, with TRBD2 identical over 13 bases. The CDR3 has 17 residues. Germline-derived CDR1 and CDR2 are SGHVS and FNYEAQ. J was trimmed by 5 bases and V by 5 bases; bases with no gene match: 10.

The V gene is TRBV28, the J gene TRBJ1-4, with no clear D. In germline, CDR1 is MDHEN, CDR2 SYDVKM. There are 13 residues in the CDR3. V was cut by 2 bases and J by 4 bases, with 5 bases left in between. In DNA, the CDR3 is TGTGCCAGCAGTTTAACTAGTAATGAAAAACTGTTTTTT. Its protein product is CASSLTSNEKLFF.

The gene calls are TRBV15 and TRBJ2-7, with 13 bases that match TRBD2. The CDR3 loop spans 14 amino acids. The trim removed 3 bases at V and 4 bases at J, leaving 0 bases unmatched. Looked up from germline, CDR1 is LNHNV and CDR2 is YYDKDF (reference sequence). The CDR3 sequence is CATSRGLAGYEQYF. CDR3 DNA sequence: TGTGCCACCAGCAGGGGACTAGCGGGATACGAGCAGTACTTC.